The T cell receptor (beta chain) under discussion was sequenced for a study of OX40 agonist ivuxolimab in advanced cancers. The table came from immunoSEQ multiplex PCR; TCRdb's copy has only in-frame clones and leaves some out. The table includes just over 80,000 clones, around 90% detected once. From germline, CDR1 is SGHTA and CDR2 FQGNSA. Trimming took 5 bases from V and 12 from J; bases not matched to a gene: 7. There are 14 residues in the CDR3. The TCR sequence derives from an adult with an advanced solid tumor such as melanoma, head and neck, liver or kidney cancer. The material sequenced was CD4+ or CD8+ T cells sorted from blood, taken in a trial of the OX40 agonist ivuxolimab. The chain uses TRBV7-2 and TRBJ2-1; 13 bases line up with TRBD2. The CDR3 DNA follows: TGTGCCAGCAGCCTAGGACTAGCGGGAGCGGGGCAGTTCTTC. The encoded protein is CASSLGLAGAGQFF.